This TCR beta chain was documented in a study of OX40 agonist ivuxolimab in advanced cancers. About the research overall: Of mixed ages from about 23 to 79 and averaging about 60 years, the group was about 86% male.

Libraries were prepared by immunoSEQ multiplex PCR; TCRdb keeps only in-frame clonotypes and omits some of them. The sample shows some 64,000 clones, roughly four fifths of them seen only once. The CDR3 covers 16 residues. Trimming at V came to 1 base and at J to 3 bases, leaving 6 bases not matched to a gene. Germline values: CDR1 SGHDN, CDR2 FVKESK. Systemic immunosuppression or a history of autoimmune disease excluded patients. This TCR derives from an adult with an advanced solid tumor such as melanoma, head and neck, liver or kidney cancer. This specimen consisted of CD4+ or CD8+ T cells sorted from blood, obtained in a trial of the OX40 agonist ivuxolimab. The genes are TRBV14 and TRBJ2-1; 7 bases match TRBD2. The CDR3 loop reads CASSQVTGGGYNEQFF. CDR3 nucleotide sequence: TGTGCCAGCAGCCAAGTTACGGGAGGAGGCTACAATGAGCAGTTCTTC.